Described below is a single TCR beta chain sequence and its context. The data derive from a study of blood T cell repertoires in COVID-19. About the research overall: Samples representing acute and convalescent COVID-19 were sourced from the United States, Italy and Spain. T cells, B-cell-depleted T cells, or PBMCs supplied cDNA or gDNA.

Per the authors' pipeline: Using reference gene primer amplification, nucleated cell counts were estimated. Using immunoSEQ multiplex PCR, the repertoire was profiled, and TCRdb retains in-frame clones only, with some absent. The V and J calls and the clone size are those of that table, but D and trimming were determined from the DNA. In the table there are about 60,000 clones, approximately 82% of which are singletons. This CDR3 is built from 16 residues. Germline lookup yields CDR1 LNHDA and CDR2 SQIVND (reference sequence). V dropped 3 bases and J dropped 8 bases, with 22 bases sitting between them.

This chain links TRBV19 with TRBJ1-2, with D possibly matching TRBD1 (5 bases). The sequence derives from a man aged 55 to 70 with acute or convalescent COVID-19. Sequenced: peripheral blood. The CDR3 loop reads CASSILPGDVPAGYTF. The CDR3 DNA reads TGTGCCAGTAGTATCCTCCCGGGGGACGTACCGGCAGGCTACACCTTC.